These 7 T cell receptor beta chains were all obtained from the same sample, sequenced in a study of cytomegalovirus exposure and HLA in healthy donors. Amplification used 60 Vbeta primers and 13 Jbeta primers. Libraries were prepared by immunoSEQ multiplex PCR; TCRdb keeps only in-frame clonotypes and omits some of them. The table includes 140,000 to 150,000 clones, 82% detected once. Sequences were obtained from PBMCs. The receptors come from a woman aged 55-69 years in good health and CMV-seropositive.

The chain recombines TRBV6-5 with TRBJ2-4; D may be TRBD1 (6 bases). V dropped 4 bases and J dropped 0 bases, with 13 bases sitting between them. The V gene's germline CDR1 is MNHEY and CDR2 SVGAGI. CDR3 length equals 16 residues. CDR3 sequence: CASSLGGRGAKNIQYF. CDR3 bases: TGTGCCAGCAGTTTAGGGGGACGGGGAGCCAAAAACATTCAGTACTTC.

The chain carries TRBV2 and TRBJ2-1, with D possibly being TRBD2 (6 bases). The CDR3 consists of 13 residues. The germline V gene encodes CDR1 SNHLY and CDR2 FYNNEI. V gave up 7 bases and J gave up 8 bases, with 15 bases separating them. As DNA, the CDR3 is TGTGCCAGCATTCGGGACTTCGGTCATGAGCAGTTCTTC. Protein sequence: CASIRDFGHEQFF.

This clone came up once. The chain couples TRBV7-2 to TRBJ2-5; TRBD2 aligns across 11 bases. After removal of 5 bases from V and 5 bases from J, the junction contained 10 bases not matched to a gene. Per the germline V gene, CDR1 is SGHTA and CDR2 is FQGNSA. CDR3 length: 16 amino acids. The DNA for the CDR3 is TGTGCCAGCAGCACATCGACTAGCGGGGCCCTTGAGACCCAGTACTTC. This gives the protein CASSTSTSGALETQYF.

CDR3 in amino acids: CASKLATAGELFF. The CDR3 DNA reads as TGTGCCAGCAAACTAGCAACGGCCGGGGAGCTGTTTTTT. This chain connects TRBV2 to TRBJ2-2; tentative D call: TRBD2 (6 bases). Trimming took off 7 bases at V and 6 bases at J, with 12 bases between the two ends. The CDR3 covers 13 residues. Germline V CDR1 and CDR2: SNHLY, FYNNEI.

The genes are TRBV9 and TRBJ2-2, with D maybe TRBD1 (5 bases). The CDR3 is made up of 13 amino acids. Trimming took off 3 bases at V and 5 bases at J, with 8 bases between the two ends. Germline V gives CDR1 SGDLS, CDR2 YYNGEE. DNA of the CDR3: TGTGCCAGCAGCGCCTCAGGGACCGGGGAGCTGTTTTTT. It is translated as CASSASGTGELFF.

This clone has a single count. The V and J genes are TRBV7-2 and TRBJ1-1; perhaps TRBD1 as D (6 bases). Trimming took off 1 base at V and 9 bases at J, with 12 bases between the two ends. Germline CDR1 is SGHTA and CDR2 is FQGNSA. The CDR3 has 13 amino acids. The DNA for the CDR3 is TGTGCCAGCAGCTTAGGCCGACAGGTTAAAGCTTTCTTT. Translation gives CASSLGRQVKAFF.

The rearrangement uses TRBV6-1 and TRBJ2-7; TRBD1 matches at 8 bases. Trimming took 4 bases from V and 6 from J; bases not matched to a gene: 11. This CDR3 spans 15 amino acids. CDR1 is MNHNS, CDR2 SASEGT, per germline. CDR3 protein: CASSVKPAGGSEQYF. CDR3 DNA: TGTGCCAGCAGTGTCAAACCCGCAGGGGGCTCCGAGCAGTACTTC.